Listed here are 14 T cell receptor beta chains from one sample, sequenced in a study of PD-1 blockade in classical Hodgkin lymphoma. Some clones are missing from TCRdb's copy, which holds only in-frame ones; the method was immunoSEQ multiplex PCR. The sample yields over 85,000 clones, 75% to 85% seen once. No patient escaped relapse after autologous stem cell transplantation, and brentuximab vedotin exposure varied. The material was peripheral blood mononuclear cells (PBMCs), obtained before the second cycle of nivolumab. These receptors all stem from a human donor with classical Hodgkin lymphoma.

This clone was counted once. The chain links TRBV28 to TRBJ2-3; D might be TRBD2 (5 bases). Germline-derived CDR1 and CDR2 are MDHEN and SYDVKM. This CDR3 spans 15 amino acids. The ends were cut back, 5 bases at V and 6 bases at J, with 18 bases in the middle. The CDR3 spells CASSLSSGLQDTQYF. The CDR3 DNA sequence: TGTGCCAGCAGTCTAAGCAGCGGTCTTCAGGATACGCAGTATTTT.

CDR3 in amino acids: CASSQELALGSYEQYF. As DNA, the CDR3 is TGTGCCAGCAGCCAAGAGCTAGCGCTTGGCTCCTACGAGCAGTACTTC. The rearrangement joins TRBV4-2 to TRBJ2-7, with D perhaps matching TRBD2 (6 bases). Trimming took off 0 bases at V and 0 bases at J, with 12 bases between the two ends. CDR1 and CDR2 (germline): LGHNA, YNFKEQ. The CDR3 has 16 amino acids.

This chain connects TRBV5-6 to TRBJ2-1; D unclear. Germline CDR1 is SGHDT and CDR2 is YYEEEE. V was cut by 4 bases and J by 8 bases, with 10 bases left in between. The CDR3 loop spans 12 amino acids. CDR3 loop: CASSLDDYEQFF. CDR3 bases: TGTGCCAGCAGCCTGGACGACTATGAGCAGTTCTTC.

This chain joins TRBV2 and TRBJ1-2; tentative D call: TRBD1 (5 bases). Trimming pared 5 bases from V and 1 base from J, leaving 11 bases between. The CDR3 has 14 residues. Germline V gene sequence: CDR1 SNHLY, CDR2 FYNNEI. CDR3 bases: TGTGCCAGCAGTTCGCGGGGGGATAACTATGGCTACACCTTC. It yields the protein CASSSRGDNYGYTF.

The CDR3 nucleotides read TGTGCCAGCTCACCACCGGAGCAGCACCCCGAGCAGTACTTC. Protein sequence: CASSPPEQHPEQYF. V usage is TRBV18 and J usage is TRBJ2-7, with D unclear. This CDR3 region has 14 residues. CDR1 is KGHSH, CDR2 LQKENI, per germline. V was trimmed by 0 bases and J by 6 bases, leaving 12 bases between them.

This clone was picked up one time. The rearrangement links TRBV29-1 to TRBJ2-5; possibly TRBD2 for D (6 bases). The CDR3 totals 14 residues. CDR1 SQVTM and CDR2 ANQGSEA come from the germline V gene. V was shortened by 8 bases and J by 5 bases, with 21 bases between the two germline ends. The CDR3 sequence: CSSTSPAGSETQYF. The CDR3 bases are TGCAGCTCTACCTCCCCCGCGGGGTCCGAGACCCAGTACTTC.

This chain links TRBV27 with TRBJ2-7, with TRBD1 matching over 9 bases. V shed 2 bases and J 2 bases; nucleotides not matched to a gene: 13. Germline V CDR1 and CDR2: MNHEY, SMNVEV (reference sequence). The CDR3 spans 18 residues. The DNA of the CDR3 is TGTGCCAGCAGTTTAGAGCCCCCCGGGACAGGGCCCCCCTACGAGCAGTACTTC. Encoded protein: CASSLEPPGTGPPYEQYF.

V is TRBV15 and J is TRBJ2-4; 7 bases align to TRBD1. Germline trimming cut 1 base from V and 3 bases from J; bases unmatched to any gene: 3. The CDR3 runs to 15 residues. Germline V lookup: CDR1 LNHNV, CDR2 YYDKDF (reference sequence). The chain's CDR3 is CATSRGDRDKNIQYF. The CDR3 DNA reads as TGTGCCACCAGCAGAGGTGACAGGGACAAAAACATTCAGTACTTC.

The chain links TRBV4-3 to TRBJ1-4; D perhaps matches TRBD1 (6 bases). CDR1 is LGHNA and CDR2 is YSLEER in the germline V gene. The CDR3 length is 16 residues. The germline V and J ends were trimmed by 1 base and 7 bases, with 16 bases remaining between them. In nucleotides, the CDR3 is TGCGCCAGCAGCCAAGGAGGGGGGGGTATGGGTGAAAAACTGTTTTTT. It is translated as CASSQGGGGMGEKLFF.

The genes are TRBV12-5 and TRBJ2-1, with TRBD1 as a possible D gene (6 bases). Germline lookup yields CDR1 LGHNT and CDR2 FRNRAP. Trimming left V 2 bases short and J 15 bases short, with 14 bases between. This CDR3 has 12 amino acids. CDR3: CASGLSGAGAFF. The CDR3 DNA sequence: TGTGCTAGTGGTTTGAGTGGGGCAGGGGCGTTCTTC.

Concerning this clone itself: This may stem from a read error, because a much larger clone lies one nucleotide away. The chain joins TRBV5-6 to TRBJ2-5, with a weak D call TRBD2 (5 bases). Germline V CDR1 and CDR2: SGHDT, YYEEEE. The ends were cut back, 4 bases at V and 5 bases at J, with 12 bases in the middle. The CDR3 covers 13 residues. The DNA for the CDR3 is TGTGCCAGCAGCCCTACGGAGGTGGAGACCCAGTACTTC. Translated: CASSPTEVETQYF.

The rearrangement links TRBV6-6 to TRBJ1-2; tentatively, D is TRBD1 (5 bases). The V end was cut by 6 bases, the J end by 5 bases, with 13 bases between. The CDR3 has 13 amino acids. Germline V CDR1 and CDR2: MNHNY, SVGAGI (reference sequence). The CDR3 spells CASSPDSPYGYTF. The CDR3 DNA follows: TGTGCCAGCAGCCCCGACAGTCCGTATGGCTACACCTTC.

There are a few counts of this clone. The V and J genes are TRBV5-1 and TRBJ2-3; D gene unclear. The V gene's germline CDR1 is SGHRS and CDR2 YFSETQ. This CDR3 is built from 14 residues. Trimming pared 1 base from V and 3 bases from J, leaving 9 bases between. This CDR3 reads CASSLSLATDTQYF. The CDR3 DNA is TGCGCCAGCAGCTTGAGTCTCGCGACAGATACGCAGTATTTT. Variable domain in full (rest from reference TRBV5-1 and TRBJ2-3): KAGVTQTPRYLIKTRGQQVTLSCSPISGHRSVSWYQQTPGQGLQFLFEYFSETQRNKGNFPGRFSGRQFSNSRSEMNVSTLELGDSALYLCASSLSLATDTQYFGPGTRLTVL.

This rearrangement joins TRBV19 to TRBJ2-5; tentatively, D is TRBD1 (5 bases). The V gene lost 5 bases and the J gene lost 7 bases, with 8 bases spanning the gap. The CDR3 spans 11 residues. Germline-derived CDR1 and CDR2 are LNHDA and SQIVND (reference sequence). DNA for the CDR3: TGTGCCAGTAGTGGAAGGGGGACCCAGTACTTC. Encoded protein: CASSGRGTQYF.